These 12 T cell receptor beta chains were sequenced from one sample in a study of circulating CD8 cells and anti-PD-1 response in melanoma. TCR libraries were prepared from around 15 ng of total RNA with the QIAseq Immune Repertoire TCR panel. TCRdb re-analysed the reads in MiXCR, keeping a single row per CDR3 protein. The repertoire has 350 or so distinct CDR3 sequences, about 9.7% of them found once; the top ten carry roughly 17%. Four subsets defined by PD-1 and/or TIGIT were sorted from live CD3+CD8+TCRalphabeta+ cells. The input for sequencing was CD8+ T cells from PBMCs, taken at baseline or after one month of anti-PD-1 therapy (not recorded which). All receptors come from a human donor with melanoma.

This clonotype is judged hyperexpanded. The V gene is TRBV2, the J gene TRBJ2-5; possible D gene TRBD2, 6 bases. There are 14 residues in the CDR3. Germline CDR1 SNHLY, CDR2 FYNNEI. V was pared by 2 bases and J by 7 bases, with 14 bases between. The CDR3 nucleotides are TGTGCCAGCAGTGAACCTAGCGACGTCCGGACCCAGTACTTC. It codes for CASSEPSDVRTQYF.

This clonotype is large within its sample. V and J are TRBV10-3 and TRBJ2-7; D call uncertain. Germline loops: CDR1 ENHRY, CDR2 SYGVKD. The V end was cut by 0 bases, the J end by 0 bases, with 12 bases between. The CDR3 has 16 amino acids. CDR3 sequence: CAISESRYLSSYEQYF. As DNA, the CDR3 is TGTGCCATCAGTGAGTCTCGCTACTTATCCTCCTACGAGCAGTACTTC.

By sample fraction, this clonotype is medium-sized. The chain links TRBV4-2 to TRBJ2-1; D unclear. There are 16 residues in the CDR3. The germline V gene encodes CDR1 LGHNA and CDR2 YNFKEQ. V lost 2 bases and J 0 bases, leaving 11 bases between the germline ends. The CDR3 here is CASSQSGGGSYNEQFF. Here the CDR3 DNA reads TGTGCCAGCAGCCAATCCGGTGGTGGCTCCTACAATGAGCAGTTCTTC.

This clonotype counts as large. The gene calls are TRBV19 and TRBJ2-1, with D perhaps TRBD2 (7 bases). Looked up from germline, CDR1 is LNHDA and CDR2 is SQIVND (reference sequence). The V gene lost 6 bases and the J gene lost 6 bases, with 12 bases spanning the gap. The CDR3 covers 13 residues. The CDR3 sequence: CASSGAGANEQFF. Here the CDR3 DNA reads TGTGCCAGTAGCGGGGCGGGGGCCAATGAGCAGTTCTTC.

This clonotype showed up just a few times. The junction departs from germline at one end; a sequencing error may be responsible. V is TRBV19 and J is TRBJ2-7; D might be TRBD1 (5 bases). The CDR3 contains 13 residues. Germline CDR1 and CDR2: LNHDA and SQIVND (reference sequence). The CDR3 DNA is TGTGCCGGTAGACAGAGTTACAGCTACGAGCAGTACTTC. Protein product: CAGRQSYSYEQYF.

By its share, this clonotype is large. V gene TRBV29-1 combines with J gene TRBJ1-1; tentative D call: TRBD1 (5 bases). Trimming removed 4 bases at V and 0 bases at J, with 15 bases between. Germline CDR1 and CDR2: SQVTM and ANQGSEA. The CDR3 has 15 residues. The CDR3 nucleotides read TGCAGCGTTGTCGGGGCGGGTTGGCTGAACACTGAAGCTTTCTTT. It yields the protein CSVVGAGWLNTEAFF. The full variable domain, its missing parts supplied by reference TRBV29-1 and TRBJ1-1, is SAVISQKPSRDICQRGTSLTIQCQVDSQVTMMFWYRQQPGQSLTLIATANQGSEATYESGFVIDKFPISRPNLTFSTLTVSNMSPEDSSIYLCSVVGAGWLNTEAFFGQGTRLTVV.

This clonotype is deemed large. The V and J genes are TRBV4-3 and TRBJ2-7, with 10 nucleotides matching TRBD1. Germline V CDR1 and CDR2: LGHNA, YSLEER. The ends lost 5 bases at V and 1 base at J; junction bases unmatched: 8. The CDR3 extends over 16 amino acids. Here the CDR3 reads CASSFSGTGESYEQYF. DNA of the CDR3: TGCGCCAGCAGCTTCAGCGGGACAGGGGAGTCCTACGAGCAGTACTTC.

This clonotype is labeled as large. V gene TRBV28 combines with J gene TRBJ2-2; no clear D gene. In germline, CDR1 is MDHEN, CDR2 SYDVKM. The ends were cut back, 5 bases at V and 3 bases at J, with 4 bases in the middle. CDR3 length: 12 residues. CDR3 amino acids: CASSPDTGELFF. CDR3 DNA sequence: TGTGCCAGCAGTCCGGACACCGGGGAGCTGTTTTTT.

This clonotype is classed as large. The CDR3, as DNA: TGTGCCAGCAGTGCGTCAGGGGGCACAGATACGCAGTATTTT. It encodes CASSASGGTDTQYF. The rearrangement joins TRBV27 to TRBJ2-3; tentatively, D is TRBD1 (6 bases). CDR1 and CDR2 from the germline V gene are MNHEY and SMNVEV (reference sequence). This CDR3 comprises 14 residues. V lost 5 bases and J 1 base, leaving 10 bases between the germline ends.

This clonotype appeared a single time. The chain recombines TRBV7-3 with TRBJ2-1; TRBD2 aligns across 8 bases. The germline V gene encodes CDR1 SGHTA and CDR2 FQGTGA. J was trimmed by 10 bases and V by 3 bases; bases with no gene match: 11. There are 15 residues in the CDR3. CDR3 region: CASSFGLAGRGEQFF. CDR3 coding DNA: TGTGCCAGCAGCTTCGGCCTAGCGGGTCGCGGGGAGCAGTTCTTC.

This clonotype counts as large. The J gene is TRBJ2-7, the V gene TRBV14; D is undetermined. Germline V CDR1 and CDR2: SGHDN, FVKESK. This CDR3 contains 15 residues. V was pared by 0 bases and J by 5 bases, with 14 bases between. CDR3 nucleotide sequence: TGTGCCAGCAGCCAAGATGTCAGTCGGTTGCACGAGCAGTACTTC. This gives the protein CASSQDVSRLHEQYF.

This clonotype is categorized as medium-sized. A much more abundant neighbour one base away suggests this may be a read error. The genes are TRBV16 and TRBJ1-1; a possible D gene is TRBD1 (5 bases). CDR3 length: 14 residues. Per germline, CDR1 KGHSY and CDR2 FQNENV. V was trimmed by 5 bases and J by 4 bases, leaving 14 bases between them. The CDR3 protein is CASSCSGGGTEAFF. In DNA form, the CDR3 reads TGTGCCAGCAGCTGCTCGGGGGGGGGCACTGAAGCTTTCTTT.